The rows below give T cell receptor beta chains drawn from one sample of a study of CD8 T cells in ankylosing spondylitis. Using its own MiXCR run on the 5' RACE reads, TCRdb lists one record per CDR3 protein. Counted here are 350,000 or so distinct CDR3 sequences, 9.5% to 13% occurring once; the ten biggest clones make up around 8.4%. The sequencing input was blood, either unsorted or a sorted T cell fraction (not recorded which). Every receptor here comes from a female donor with ankylosing spondylitis or in good health (not recorded which). Both conserved end residues are part of each CDR3. D genes are given only for firm matches. Clone size, where shown, is once, few, many, or a class for clones that have expanded.

V	J	size	D	DNA	CDR3
TRBV7-9	TRBJ1-1	few	.	TGTGCCAGCAGCTTAGAGGGACGTTTTTCTGTAAACACTGAAGCTTTCTTT	CASSLEGRFSVNTEAFF
TRBV12-3/TRBV12-4	TRBJ1-2	few	TRBD1	TGTGCCAGCAGTGCCCGGACAGGGCAATATGGCTACACCTTC	CASSARTGQYGYTF
TRBV30	TRBJ1-2	.	.	TGTGCCTGGAGCTCGCCAGGGCGGGGTGGCTACACCTTC	CAWSSPGRGGYTF
TRBV24-1	TRBJ2-3	many	.	TGTGCCACCAGTGATTTTCGCGGACAGTCAGATACGCAGTATTTT	CATSDFRGQSDTQYF
TRBV6-2/TRBV6-3	TRBJ1-4	few	.	TGTGCCAGCAGCTACCAATCTGCAACTAATGAAAAACTGTTTTTT	CASSYQSATNEKLFF
TRBV27	TRBJ2-1	many	TRBD2	TGTGCCAGCAGCCCCGGGACTAGCGGGAGGAATGAGCAGTTCTTC	CASSPGTSGRNEQFF
TRBV15	TRBJ2-7	many	.	TGTGCCACCAGCAGAGATTACATGCTCGACGAGCAGTACTTC	CATSRDYMLDEQYF
TRBV18	TRBJ2-3	.	.	TGTGCCAGCTCACCGTCGACAGATTTAGCAGATACGCAGTATTTT	CASSPSTDLADTQYF
TRBV20-1	TRBJ1-5	once	TRBD1	TGCAGTTCTTTTGGACAGGGTCGGGGATATAGCAATCAGCCCCAGCATTTT	CSSFGQGRGYSNQPQHF
TRBV5-1	TRBJ2-3	.	TRBD2	TGCGCCAGCGGAGCGGGGGCCCAGACAGATACGCAGTATTTT	CASGAGAQTDTQYF
TRBV20-1	TRBJ1-1	many	.	TGCAGTGTTGGGACGCCCCTGAACACTGAAGCTTTCTTT	CSVGTPLNTEAFF
TRBV15	TRBJ2-5	few	TRBD1	TGTGCCACCAGCAGGGGTGGACAGGGAGAGACCCAGTACTTC	CATSRGGQGETQYF